One and the same sample provided the 20 T cell receptor beta chains below, sequenced in a study of blood T cell repertoires in COVID-19 (dated by TCRdb to the early 2020s). The library came from the immunoSEQ multiplex PCR assay. TCRdb obtained this table from immuneACCESS and retained in-frame rearrangements with V and J assigned. These tables miss some clones; where compared with another copy, unresolved V genes account for less than half of the shortfall, and the remainder is unexplained. Across this sample there are 100,000 to 150,000 clones, with roughly 90% seen only once. About 4.1% of the sample rests with the top ten. The sequenced sample consisted of peripheral blood. These receptor sequences come from a man in his 60s with COVID-19, enrolled during active disease.

This chain uses TRBV15 with TRBJ1-1; weak D call: TRBD1 (6 bases). The V gene's germline CDR1 is LNHNV and CDR2 YYDKDF (reference sequence). V was pared by 0 bases and J by 7 bases, with 9 bases between. This CDR3 is 13 amino acids long. CDR3 loop: CATSRDSRGEAFF. The CDR3 nucleotides are TGTGCCACCAGCAGAGATTCCAGGGGTGAAGCTTTCTTT. The full variable domain, rest sourced from reference TRBV15 and TRBJ1-1, is DAMVIQNPRYQVTQFGKPVTLSCSQTLNHNVMYWYQQKSSQAPKLLFHYYDKDFNNEADTPDNFQSRRPNTSFCFLDIRSPGLGDTAMYLCATSRDSRGEAFFGQGTRLTVV.

The V and J genes are TRBV5-5 and TRBJ1-5; the D gene is possibly TRBD1 (6 bases). Germline loops: CDR1 SGHKS, CDR2 YYEKEE (reference sequence). The CDR3 covers 14 residues. Trimming took off 3 bases at V and 4 bases at J, with 11 bases between the two ends. CDR3 sequence (DNA): TGTGCCAGCAGCTCACAGGGAAGTAATCAGCCCCAGCATTTT. As protein: CASSSQGSNQPQHF.

The J gene is TRBJ1-4, the V gene TRBV16, with TRBD1 as a possible D gene (5 bases). Germline loops: CDR1 KGHSY, CDR2 FQNENV. The CDR3 runs to 15 residues. The ends were cut back, 0 bases at V and 6 bases at J, with 11 bases in the middle. As DNA, the CDR3 is TGTGCCAGCAGCCAATCGAGGATAGGGGATGAAAAACTGTTTTTT. This codes for CASSQSRIGDEKLFF.

DNA of the CDR3: TGCAGCGTGGATCGACAGGGGGCGGATGGCTACACCTTC. Amino acids: CSVDRQGADGYTF. The chain links TRBV29-1 to TRBJ1-2, with 10 bases that match TRBD1. Per the germline V gene, CDR1 is SQVTM and CDR2 is ANQGSEA. Trimming cost V 6 bases and J 6 bases; bases outside gene matches: 7. This CDR3 has 13 residues.

Notes on this clone: Other DNA sequences within the sample encode an identical CDR3. The J gene is TRBJ2-7, the V gene TRBV11-2; D is possibly TRBD2 (5 bases). V was trimmed by 0 bases and J by 1 base, leaving 7 bases between them. The V gene's germline CDR1 is SGHAT and CDR2 FQNNGV. CDR3 length: 14 amino acids. The CDR3 DNA reads as TGTGCCAGCAGCTTAGATCGGGGTTCCTACGAGCAGTACTTC. Amino acids: CASSLDRGSYEQYF.

This clone was recorded once. The chain joins TRBV18 to TRBJ1-3; 7 bases match TRBD1. In germline, CDR1 is KGHSH, CDR2 LQKENI. The CDR3 loop spans 15 amino acids. V lost 5 bases and J lost 5; bases outside the gene matches: 9. CDR3 bases: TGTGCCAGCTCAGAATCCAGGGGGTCTCGAAACACCATATATTTT. Amino acids: CASSESRGSRNTIYF.

CDR3 sequence (DNA): TGTGCCAGCAGGACAGGGGTCAATCAGCCCCAGCATTTT. This gives the protein CASRTGVNQPQHF. The chain joins TRBV19 to TRBJ1-5, with TRBD1 identical over 9 bases. The CDR3 spans 13 residues. Germline-derived CDR1 and CDR2 are LNHDA and SQIVND (reference sequence). The junction had 3 bases not matched to a gene; V was cut back by 9 bases and J by 3 bases.

The chain carries TRBV14 and TRBJ1-1; the match to TRBD1 covers 7 bases. The CDR3 covers 13 residues. Germline V CDR1 and CDR2: SGHDN, FVKESK. Trimming at V came to 11 bases and at J to 5 bases, leaving 11 bases not matched to a gene. DNA of the CDR3: TGTGCCGTTGCTCAGGGCAGGGGGACTGAAGCTTTCTTT. Amino acid sequence: CAVAQGRGTEAFF.

Remarks on this clone: This CDR3 is also generated by other DNA sequences in the sample. The genes are TRBV5-1 and TRBJ1-5, with a tentative D call TRBD1 (6 bases). Germline assignment: CDR1 SGHRS and CDR2 YFSETQ. The CDR3 extends over 14 amino acids. Trimming cost V 0 bases and J 4 bases, with 8 bases left between them. CDR3 sequence: CASSLAGQNQPQHF. For the CDR3, the DNA is TGCGCCAGCAGCTTGGCCGGACAGAATCAGCCCCAGCATTTT.

Only a few counts were recorded for this clone. The CDR3 is CASKDSYTEAFF. The CDR3 DNA is TGTGCCAGTAAAGACAGCTACACTGAAGCTTTCTTT. The chain joins TRBV19 to TRBJ1-1, with D perhaps TRBD1 (5 bases). CDR3 size: 12 residues. Trimming stripped 7 bases from V and 3 bases from J, with 9 bases between. The V gene's germline CDR1 is LNHDA and CDR2 SQIVND (reference sequence).

The chain links TRBV19 to TRBJ2-5; the D gene is possibly TRBD1 (5 bases). This CDR3 is built from 14 residues. The germline V gene has CDR1 LNHDA and CDR2 SQIVND (reference sequence). Between the trimmed V and J ends, which lost 3 bases and 7 bases, there was a span of 15 bases. The CDR3 DNA reads as TGTGCCAGTAGTATGGGGCGGCAGTCGGTGACCCAGTACTTC. This codes for CASSMGRQSVTQYF.

The chain carries TRBV5-4 and TRBJ1-2; 8 nucleotides match TRBD1. The ends lost 4 bases at V and 1 base at J; junction bases unmatched: 9. Germline CDR1 SGHNT, CDR2 YYREEE (reference sequence). This CDR3 comprises 16 residues. The CDR3 DNA sequence: TGTGCCAGCAGCCAACCTGGACAGGGAAGTAACTATGGCTACACCTTC. It specifies CASSQPGQGSNYGYTF.

J is TRBJ1-4 and V is TRBV5-1; tentative D call: TRBD1 (5 bases). Germline CDR1 is SGHRS and CDR2 is YFSETQ. The CDR3 sequence is 14 residues long. V was clipped by 0 bases and J by 8 bases, with 11 bases between them. CDR3 DNA: TGCGCCAGCAGCTTGGGGTCAACAGGAGAAAAACTGTTTTTT. This gives the protein CASSLGSTGEKLFF.

This chain connects TRBV10-1 to TRBJ2-2; 7 positions match TRBD1. The CDR3 sequence is 18 residues long. Germline trimming cut 5 bases from V and 8 bases from J; bases unmatched to any gene: 20. The germline CDR1 and CDR2 sequences are WNHNN and SYGVQD (reference sequence). In DNA, the CDR3 is TGCGCCAGCAGTTACAGGGGCTGGTCCCCGAGGGCACCGGGGGAGCTGTTTTTT. Its translation is CASSYRGWSPRAPGELFF.

This clone was found once. The V gene is TRBV6-5, the J gene TRBJ2-1; TRBD2 matches 10 bases. Looked up from germline, CDR1 is MNHEY and CDR2 is SVGAGI. Losses at the gene ends were 4 bases for V and 2 bases for J; bases not matched to a gene: 2. The CDR3 runs to 15 residues. CDR3 DNA sequence: TGTGCCAGCAGTTCAAGCGGGGGGGCCTACAATGAGCAGTTCTTC. It yields the protein CASSSSGGAYNEQFF.

The gene calls are TRBV15 and TRBJ2-1; 9 nucleotides match TRBD2. The V and J ends lost 0 bases and 9 bases, in that order; junction bases with no gene match: 9. From germline, CDR1 is LNHNV and CDR2 YYDKDF (reference sequence). This CDR3 has 16 residues. CDR3 nucleotides: TGTGCCACCAGCAGAGATATAGGTGGACTAGCGCCTGAGCAGTTCTTC. This translates into CATSRDIGGLAPEQFF.

The CDR3 is CASSNPTNTEAFF. For the CDR3, the DNA is TGTGCCAGCAGCAATCCGACAAACACTGAAGCTTTCTTT. V gene TRBV5-4 combines with J gene TRBJ1-1; D remains ambiguous. CDR3 length: 13 amino acids. Trimming cost V 4 bases and J 2 bases, with 9 bases left between them. Germline CDR1 and CDR2: SGHNT and YYREEE (reference sequence).

This sequence joins TRBV30 and TRBJ1-2, with D possibly matching TRBD1 (6 bases). Per germline, CDR1 GTSNPN and CDR2 SVGIG (reference sequence). The ends were cut back, 4 bases at V and 7 bases at J, with 16 bases in the middle. The CDR3 length is 13 residues. The CDR3 DNA reads TGTGCCTGGAATGTCAACAGGGAAGGTGGCTACACCTTC. The encoded protein is CAWNVNREGGYTF.

The V gene is TRBV5-4, the J gene TRBJ2-3, with 7 bases identical to TRBD2. The germline V gene encodes CDR1 SGHNT and CDR2 YYREEE (reference sequence). J gave up 0 bases and V 1 base, and 14 bases lay outside the gene matches. The CDR3 loop spans 19 amino acids. The CDR3: CASSLPLGLAEMSTDTQYF. The CDR3 DNA sequence: TGTGCCAGCAGCTTGCCGCTCGGGCTAGCGGAGATGAGCACAGATACGCAGTATTTT. The variable domain in full, with the rest retrieved from reference TRBV5-4 and TRBJ2-3, is ETGVTQSPTHLIKTRGQQVTLRCSSQSGHNTVSWYQQALGQGPQFIFQYYREEENGRGNFPPRFSGLQFPNYSSELNVNALELDDSALYLCASSLPLGLAEMSTDTQYFGPGTRLTVL.

This clone was seen just once. This rearrangement joins TRBV15 to TRBJ2-1; no clear D. Germline V CDR1 and CDR2: LNHNV, YYDKDF (reference sequence). CDR3 length: 12 residues. V lost 3 bases and J 8 bases, leaving 8 bases between the germline ends. CDR3 nucleotide sequence: TGTGCCACCAGCAGCCAACTCTATGAGCAGTTCTTC. It translates to CATSSQLYEQFF.